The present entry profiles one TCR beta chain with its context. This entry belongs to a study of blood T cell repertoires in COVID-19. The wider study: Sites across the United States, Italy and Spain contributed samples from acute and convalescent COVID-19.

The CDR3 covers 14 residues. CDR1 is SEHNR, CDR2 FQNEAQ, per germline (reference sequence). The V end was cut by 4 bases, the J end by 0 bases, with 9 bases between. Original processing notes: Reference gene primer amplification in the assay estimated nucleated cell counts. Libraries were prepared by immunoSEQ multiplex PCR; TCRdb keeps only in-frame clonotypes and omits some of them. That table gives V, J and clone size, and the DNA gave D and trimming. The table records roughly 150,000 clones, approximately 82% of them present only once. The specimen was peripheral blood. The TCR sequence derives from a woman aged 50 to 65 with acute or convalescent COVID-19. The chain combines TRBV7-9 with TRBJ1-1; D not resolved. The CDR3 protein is CASSYDGMNTEAFF. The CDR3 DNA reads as TGTGCCAGCAGCTACGACGGGATGAACACTGAAGCTTTCTTT.